This record looks at one T cell receptor (beta chain) sequence and its context. Antigen unknown. Some clones are missing from TCRdb's copy, which holds only in-frame ones; the method was immunoSEQ multiplex PCR. The sample yields 2 million to 2.5 million clones, about 92% seen once. None of the donors, who were healthy HIV-negative adults, had recently had acute infections or vaccinations. This sample was included in a study of shared clonotypes between healthy human individuals. CDR3 length equals 16 residues. Per the germline V gene, CDR1 is LNHDA and CDR2 is SQIVND (reference sequence). V was clipped by 3 bases and J by 3 bases; unmatched bases: 10. Study-wide results and caveats: Deeper or shallower sequencing was expected to change how clonotypes are shared among donors. In several donors, around 4.5% of naive CD4 clonotypes appeared in common.

Source material: naive CD4+ T cells from PBMCs. Subset in this sample: CD45RA+ positively selected. The V and J genes are TRBV19 and TRBJ1-2, with TRBD1 matching over 7 bases. The sequence was collected from a man aged 18 to 29 in good health. Some clones in this sample may be carry-over from other donors' samples. The CDR3 sequence is CASSMIRGRGYYGYTF. The DNA of the CDR3 is TGTGCCAGTAGTATGATCCGTGGCAGGGGGTACTATGGCTACACCTTC. The complete variable domain, with remaining parts taken from reference TRBV19 and TRBJ1-2, reads DGGITQSPKYLFRKEGQNVTLSCEQNLNHDAMYWYRQDPGQGLRLIYYSQIVNDFQKGDIAEGYSVSREKKESFPLTVTSAQKNPTAFYLCASSMIRGRGYYGYTFGSGTRLTVV.